This T cell receptor (beta chain) appears in the sequencing data of a study of T cell responses to AZD1222 COVID-19 vaccine. Study-wide findings and caveats: The sample set comprised mostly white British donors with more females, and clonal diversity was possibly underestimated. Spike regions recognized by vaccine-associated CD4 TCRs spanned the protein, led by 160-218 and 743-854.

Sequencing used immunoSEQ multiplex PCR; TCRdb keeps in-frame clones, though not all of them. The sample consists of roughly 120,000 clones, roughly 86% of them appearing once. V gave up 9 bases and J gave up 0 bases, with 10 bases separating them. Per germline, CDR1 SGHTA and CDR2 FQGTGA. The CDR3 runs to 13 residues. Comment on this clone: Its target is not known.

This material consisted of peripheral blood, taken on day 0 of MenACWY control vaccination. This rearrangement joins TRBV7-3 to TRBJ2-3, with D perhaps given as TRBD1 or TRBD2 (5 bases each). This sequence originates from an adult in good health. DNA for the CDR3: TGTGCCAGTAGGGGCGGGAGCACAGATACGCAGTATTTT. As protein: CASRGGSTDTQYF.